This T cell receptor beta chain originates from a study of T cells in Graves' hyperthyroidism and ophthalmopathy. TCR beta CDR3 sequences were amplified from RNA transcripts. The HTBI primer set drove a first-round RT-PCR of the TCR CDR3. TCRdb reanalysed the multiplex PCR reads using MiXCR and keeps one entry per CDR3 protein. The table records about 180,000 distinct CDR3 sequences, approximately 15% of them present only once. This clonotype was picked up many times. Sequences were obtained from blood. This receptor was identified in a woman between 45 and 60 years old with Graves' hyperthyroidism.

The CDR3 loop is CASSPNRGVGDTEAFF. The DNA of the CDR3 is TGTGCCAGCTCACCAAACAGGGGTGTTGGTGACACTGAAGCTTTCTTT. V usage is TRBV18 and J usage is TRBJ1-1; TRBD1 matches at 7 bases. The CDR3 length is 16 residues. V shed 2 bases and J 3 bases; nucleotides not matched to a gene: 9. Germline lookup yields CDR1 KGHSH and CDR2 LQKENI.